This T cell receptor beta chain came from a study of cytomegalovirus exposure and HLA in healthy donors. About the study: There were roughly 80 million unique TCRs (from HLA-typed donors) in an early data release. Most donors, 80% to 90% of a few hundred genotyped, fell in the Caucasian-associated ancestry cluster. Study-wide results and caveats: The majority of TCR sequences were rare, yet some public TCRs appeared in many donors. The sole available immune exposure information was CMV serostatus.

On this clone itself: As yet, its antigen is unknown.

The PCR used 60 Vbeta and 13 Jbeta primers. The assay was immunoSEQ multiplex PCR, and TCRdb's table has in-frame clones only and misses some. The sample yields under 300,000 clones, nearly 95% seen once. The sequence came from a girl aged 2 to 9 in good health and CMV-seronegative. The specimen was PBMCs.

CDR3 nucleotides: TGCAGTGCAAATAGCGGGGCGCAGTATTTT. Amino acids: CSANSGAQYF. The genes are TRBV20-1 and TRBJ2-3; 8 nucleotides align to TRBD2. V trimming: 6 bases; J trimming: 10 bases; junction bases outside the gene matches: 3. The V gene's germline CDR1 is DFQATT and CDR2 SNEGSKA (reference sequence). The CDR3 sequence is 10 residues long.